A single sample gave rise to the 11 T cell receptor beta chains below, sequenced in a study of response to subunit inactivated influenza vaccine. TCRdb used MiXCR to reprocess the RT-PCR reads, holding one entry per CDR3 protein. The profile shows about 180,000 distinct CDR3 sequences, 7.5% to 10% of them singletons. The source material was non-naive T cells sorted from PBMCs, sampled on the day of vaccination. These receptors all come from a man aged 45-65 years who received an inactivated influenza vaccine.

This clonotype was detected many times. The rearrangement uses TRBV9 and TRBJ2-5, with TRBD2 identical over 8 bases. The germline gives CDR1 SGDLS, CDR2 YYNGEE. J was trimmed by 4 bases and V by 2 bases; bases with no gene match: 10. CDR3 length: 16 residues. CDR3 coding DNA: TGTGCCAGCAGCGTGAACGCGGGACTAGTGACAGAGACCCAGTACTTC. This sequence encodes CASSVNAGLVTETQYF.

This clonotype was seen a handful of times. The V call is TRBV5-6, the J call TRBJ1-5; D gene unclear. The CDR3 is made up of 14 amino acids. The V gene lost 1 base and the J gene lost 3 bases, with 8 bases spanning the gap. Germline CDR1 reads SGHDT; CDR2 reads YYEEEE. The CDR3 region is CASSLPGDNQPQHF. The CDR3 DNA is TGTGCCAGCAGCTTGCCAGGAGACAATCAGCCCCAGCATTTT.

This clonotype was counted a few times. The chain joins TRBV6-5 to TRBJ2-7, with D possibly TRBD1 on 6 matching bases. The length of the CDR3 is 14 residues. The V end lost 4 bases, the J end lost 1 base, and 11 bases lay between the germline ends. CDR1 is MNHEY, CDR2 SVGAGI, per germline. Here the CDR3 reads CASSSIRGSYEQYF. In nucleotides, the CDR3 is TGTGCCAGCAGTTCTATCAGGGGTTCCTACGAGCAGTACTTC.

Only a few counts were recorded for this clonotype. The gene calls are TRBV11-2 and TRBJ2-2; TRBD2 agrees at 8 bases. In germline, CDR1 is SGHAT, CDR2 FQNNGV. J gave up 4 bases and V 1 base, and 5 bases lay outside the gene matches. This CDR3 spans 16 amino acids. CDR3 in amino acids: CASSLGAGGSTGELFF. The DNA for the CDR3 is TGTGCCAGCAGCTTAGGGGCGGGGGGAAGCACCGGGGAGCTGTTTTTT.

This clonotype was detected a few times. The V and J genes are TRBV27 and TRBJ1-5; possibly TRBD1 for D (5 bases). Trimming pared 3 bases from V and 2 bases from J, leaving 11 bases between. The CDR3 consists of 15 residues. Germline loops: CDR1 MNHEY, CDR2 SMNVEV (reference sequence). The CDR3: CASSLEGKGNQPQHF. The DNA for the CDR3 is TGTGCCAGCAGTTTGGAGGGGAAGGGCAATCAGCCCCAGCATTTT.

The table lists this clonotype with many counts. The chain employs TRBV7-2 and TRBJ2-3; maybe TRBD2 (6 bases). Germline lookup yields CDR1 SGHTA and CDR2 FQGNSA. This CDR3 contains 13 residues. The germline V and J ends were trimmed by 2 bases and 6 bases, with 9 bases remaining between them. The CDR3 loop reads CASSLWGEDTQYF. The CDR3 nucleotides are TGTGCCAGCAGCTTATGGGGGGAGGATACGCAGTATTTT.

This rearrangement joins TRBV6-2 or TRBV6-3 to TRBJ2-6; no clear D gene. The V end was cut by 7 bases, the J end by 0 bases, with 10 bases between. This CDR3 spans 15 amino acids. Germline V gene sequence: CDR1 MNHEY, CDR2 SVGEGT. The CDR3 DNA is TGTGCCAGCAAGGCTTTTTCCTCTGGGGCCAACGTCCTGACTTTC. Protein product: CASKAFSSGANVLTF.

This clonotype was recorded many times. This chain connects TRBV3-1 to TRBJ2-2; unclear D gene. The CDR3 is 18 amino acids. Germline-derived CDR1 and CDR2 are LGHDT and YNNKEL (reference sequence). V lost 2 bases and J lost 6, with 22 bases in between. This CDR3 is CASSQSRSAALIAGELFF. The DNA for the CDR3 is TGTGCCAGCAGCCAAAGTCGGAGCGCCGCCTTAATAGCCGGGGAGCTGTTTTTT.

This chain uses TRBV7-2 with TRBJ2-2, with D tentatively TRBD2 (7 bases). Germline lookup yields CDR1 SGHTA and CDR2 FQGNSA. CDR3 length: 17 amino acids. With 4 bases removed from V and 5 bases from J, the gap between germline ends came to 20 bases. CDR3 amino acids: CASSSPAGAWGTGELFF. As DNA, the CDR3 is TGTGCCAGCAGCTCCCCTGCGGGGGCCTGGGGGACCGGGGAGCTGTTTTTT. Together with reference TRBV7-2 and TRBJ2-2, the CDR3 gives the full variable domain: GAGVSQSPSNKVTEKGKDVELRCDPISGHTALYWYRQSLGQGLEFLIYFQGNSAPDKSGLPSDRFSAERTGGSVSTLTIQRTQQEDSAVYLCASSSPAGAWGTGELFFGEGSRLTVL.

This clonotype was counted at least ten times. The chain links TRBV4-3 to TRBJ2-2, with D perhaps TRBD2 (6 bases). The length of the CDR3 is 18 residues. V shed 0 bases and J shed 4 bases, with 18 bases lying between them. Germline lookup yields CDR1 LGHNA and CDR2 YSLEER. The CDR3 sequence: CASSQDQVRQGLTGELFF. The CDR3 region has the DNA TGCGCCAGCAGCCAAGATCAAGTGCGGCAGGGACTCACCGGGGAGCTGTTTTTT.

The V and J genes are TRBV2 and TRBJ2-4; no clear D gene. The CDR3 runs 14 residues. Germline V gene data show CDR1 as SNHLY and CDR2 as FYNNEI. V shed 9 bases and J shed 0 bases, with 12 bases lying between them. This CDR3 reads CASDPGVAKNIQYF. For the CDR3, the DNA is TGTGCCAGTGACCCAGGAGTAGCCAAAAACATTCAGTACTTC.